The next 31 T cell receptor beta chains were all read from a single sample in a study of neurological immune-mediated disorders. Time point denoted: longitudinal time-point 1 (baseline). MiXCR, run by TCRdb on the 5' RACE reads, gives a single entry per CDR3 protein. Of 71,000 or so distinct CDR3 sequences in the sample, roughly 15% are singletons; the top ten hold around 4.3%. Sequencing was done on a sample of PBMCs. The source is a female donor with HTLV-1-associated myelopathy (HAM/TSP).

This clonotype was counted at least ten times. This chain connects TRBV27 to TRBJ2-7, with TRBD1 as a possible D gene (5 bases). The CDR3 is 16 amino acids. Trimming left V 2 bases short and J 0 bases short, with 14 bases between. The V gene's germline CDR1 is MNHEY and CDR2 SMNVEV (reference sequence). Written as DNA, the CDR3 is TGTGCCAGCAGTTTAAGGGCGGTGCAGGGCTCCTACGAGCAGTACTTC. Its protein product is CASSLRAVQGSYEQYF.

This clonotype was observed many times. The CDR3 DNA sequence: TGTGCCACCAGTGATTTCCTAGCGGGGGGCGGAAATGAGCAGTTCTTC. Translation: CATSDFLAGGGNEQFF. V gene TRBV24-1 combines with J gene TRBJ2-1, with 11 bases fitting TRBD2. V lost 1 base to trimming and J lost 7 bases; unmatched junction nucleotides: 5. Germline CDR1 and CDR2: KGHDR and SFDVKD. CDR3 size: 16 residues.

The table lists this clonotype with many counts. The DNA for the CDR3 is TGTGCCAGCAGCTTGGCGAGAGACACCGGGGAGCTGTTTTTT. This encodes CASSLARDTGELFF. The J gene is TRBJ2-2, the V gene TRBV5-5; D remains unclear. The germline V gene has CDR1 SGHKS and CDR2 YYEKEE (reference sequence). Trimming removed 0 bases at V and 3 bases at J, with 6 bases between. This CDR3 is built from 14 residues.

Worth noting for this clonotype: One end of the junction fails to match germline, which may point to a read error. The rearrangement links TRBV15 to TRBJ2-1; TRBD1 matches at 7 bases. The CDR3 runs 16 residues. Per the germline V gene, CDR1 is LNHNV and CDR2 is YYDKDF (reference sequence). The CDR3 DNA is TGTGCTACCAGCAGTTACTCTATCACAGGGGATAATGAGCAGTTCTTC. Residues: CATSSYSITGDNEQFF.

In its sample, this clonotype was seen many times. The chain combines TRBV5-1 with TRBJ1-3; tentatively, D is TRBD1 (5 bases). V was cut by 4 bases and J by 0 bases, with 8 bases left in between. The CDR3 runs 14 residues. CDR1 is SGHRS and CDR2 is YFSETQ in the germline V gene. Here the CDR3 reads CASSLGLSGNTIYF. As DNA, the CDR3 is TGCGCCAGCAGCCTGGGACTCTCTGGAAACACCATATATTTT.

This chain connects TRBV29-1 to TRBJ1-1; possibly TRBD1 for D (5 bases). Germline CDR1 SQVTM, CDR2 ANQGSEA. V shed 7 bases and J shed 1 base, with 16 bases lying between them. There are 14 residues in the CDR3. The CDR3 is CSASSLQENTEAFF. The CDR3 DNA follows: TGCAGCGCCAGCAGTTTACAGGAGAACACTGAAGCTTTCTTT.

This clonotype was recorded at least ten times. The rearrangement joins TRBV7-2 to TRBJ2-7, with a possible D match to TRBD2 (7 bases). This CDR3 region has 15 residues. The germline CDR1 and CDR2 sequences are SGHTA and FQGNSA. Trimming removed 7 bases from V and 5 bases from J, with 21 bases in between. CDR3 in amino acids: CASNVRGGSSHEQYF. CDR3 coding DNA: TGTGCCAGCAACGTAAGGGGGGGGTCTAGCCACGAGCAGTACTTC.

This clonotype has a count of ten or more. J is TRBJ1-1 and V is TRBV7-4; TRBD1 might be the D (5 bases). This CDR3 has 14 amino acids. CDR1 and CDR2 from the germline V gene are SGHVT and SQSDAQ. V lost 5 bases and J 1 base, leaving 11 bases between the germline ends. The CDR3 nucleotides are TGTGCCAGCAGCCGCAGGGCAAAGAACACTGAAGCTTTCTTT. As protein: CASSRRAKNTEAFF.

This clonotype was counted many times. The chain is built from TRBV28 and TRBJ1-5; D remains unclear. This CDR3 is 14 amino acids long. Between the trimmed V and J ends, which lost 2 bases and 7 bases, there was a span of 12 bases. Germline-derived CDR1 and CDR2 are MDHEN and SYDVKM. The CDR3 coding sequence is TGTGCCAGCAGTTTACCCGCAGTTCGGCAGCCCCAGCATTTT. Amino acids: CASSLPAVRQPQHF. Combining the CDR3 with reference TRBV28 and TRBJ1-5 gives the whole variable domain DVKVTQSSRYLVKRTGEKVFLECVQDMDHENMFWYRQDPGLGLRLIYFSYDVKMKEKGDIPEGYSVSREKKERFSLILESASTNQTSMYLCASSLPAVRQPQHFGDGTRLSIL.

At least ten counts were recorded for this clonotype. The J gene is TRBJ2-7, the V gene TRBV5-1, with 8 nucleotides matching TRBD2. Losses at the gene ends were 7 bases for V and 3 bases for J; bases not matched to a gene: 6. CDR1 SGHRS and CDR2 YFSETQ come from the germline V gene. The length of the CDR3 is 13 residues. This CDR3 reads CASRTAGGYEQYF. The CDR3 DNA sequence: TGCGCCAGCCGTACCGCGGGGGGCTACGAGCAGTACTTC.

This clonotype was counted at least ten times. The gene calls are TRBV20-1 and TRBJ2-1; 11 nucleotides align to TRBD2. Germline trimming cut 1 base from V and 4 bases from J; bases unmatched to any gene: 0. The CDR3 is made up of 14 amino acids. CDR1 and CDR2 from the germline V gene are DFQATT and SNEGSKA (reference sequence). The CDR3 sequence is CSARVAGGYNEQFF. The CDR3 coding sequence is TGCAGTGCTAGAGTAGCGGGGGGGTACAATGAGCAGTTCTTC.

This clonotype was picked up many times. The rearrangement joins TRBV3-1 to TRBJ1-6; D not certain. V was trimmed by 0 bases and J by 7 bases, leaving 7 bases between them. CDR1 and CDR2 from the germline V gene are LGHDT and YNNKEL (reference sequence). The CDR3 length is 14 residues. The CDR3 loop is CASSQESGNSPLHF. The CDR3 DNA is TGTGCCAGCAGCCAAGAAAGCGGGAATTCACCCCTCCACTTT. Full variable domain (missing parts from reference TRBV3-1 and TRBJ1-6): DTAVSQTPKYLVTQMGNDKSIKCEQNLGHDTMYWYKQDSKKFLKIMFSYNNKELIINETVPNRFSPKSPDKAHLNLHINSLELGDSAVYFCASSQESGNSPLHFGNGTRLTVT.

This clonotype was counted many times. The J gene is TRBJ2-7, the V gene TRBV27; TRBD2 agrees at 11 bases. There are 15 residues in the CDR3. Germline values: CDR1 MNHEY, CDR2 SMNVEV (reference sequence). After removal of 2 bases from V and 2 bases from J, the junction contained 2 bases not matched to a gene. The CDR3 DNA sequence: TGTGCCAGCAGTTTAATGACTAGCGGGGCCTACGAGCAGTACTTC. Residues: CASSLMTSGAYEQYF.

Ten or more counts support this clonotype. J is TRBJ2-1 and V is TRBV5-1; 9 bases align to TRBD2. Germline V lookup: CDR1 SGHRS, CDR2 YFSETQ. The CDR3 extends over 18 amino acids. J was trimmed by 7 bases and V by 2 bases; bases with no gene match: 16. CDR3 bases: TGCGCCAGCAGCTTTGGAGTAGGAGCGGGGGGCGGTCGGAATGAGCAGTTCTTC. Encoded protein: CASSFGVGAGGGRNEQFF.

Points on this clonotype: The junction departs from the called germline gene at one end, perhaps through a read error. The chain is built from TRBV28 and TRBJ1-5, with D unclear. CDR1 and CDR2 (germline): MDHEN, SYDVKM. CDR3 length equals 15 residues. CDR3 DNA: TGTGCCAGCAGTTTGCCCTTGACATGGAATCAGACCCAGCATTTT. Residues: CASSLPLTWNQTQHF.

This clonotype was seen repeatedly, ten times or more. The chain has TRBV5-1 and TRBJ2-1; 9 bases agree with TRBD2. The germline V gene has CDR1 SGHRS and CDR2 YFSETQ. The CDR3 loop spans 15 amino acids. The V and J ends lost 4 bases and 3 bases, in that order; junction bases with no gene match: 5. The CDR3: CASSAGGTNYNEQFF. The CDR3 nucleotides are TGCGCCAGCAGCGCGGGGGGGACAAACTACAATGAGCAGTTCTTC.

This clonotype was seen repeatedly, ten times or more. The CDR3 protein is CASSQDTIRERPQHF. The CDR3 nucleotides read TGCGCCAGCAGCCAAGATACGATCCGTGAACGGCCCCAGCATTTT. The chain carries TRBV4-1 and TRBJ1-5; D call uncertain. Germline V gene lookup returns CDR1 MGHRA and CDR2 YSYEKL. V was trimmed by 0 bases and J by 9 bases, leaving 15 bases between them. The CDR3 has 15 amino acids.

This clonotype has ten or more counts. The CDR3 bases are TGCGCCAGCAGCTCCGGACAGGGAAGCACCGGGGAGCTGTTTTTT. It yields the protein CASSSGQGSTGELFF. This chain uses TRBV5-1 with TRBJ2-2; 8 bases are a match to TRBD1. In germline, CDR1 is SGHRS, CDR2 YFSETQ. V was clipped by 3 bases and J by 4 bases; unmatched bases: 5. This CDR3 is 15 amino acids long.

The sample holds many counts of this clonotype. This chain links TRBV12-3 or TRBV12-4 with TRBJ1-5; TRBD1 matches at 9 bases. Trimming at V came to 5 bases and at J to 6 bases, leaving 8 bases not matched to a gene. This CDR3 spans 15 amino acids. CDR3 sequence (DNA): TGTGCCAGCAGTATCACAGGGGGCGCTTCTCAGCCCCAGCATTTT. It yields the protein CASSITGGASQPQHF.

This clonotype came up a few times. The chain links TRBV12-2 to TRBJ1-5. TRBV12-2 is reported as a pseudogene. The CDR3 has 15 residues. The chain's CDR3 is CASRLGSVRNQPQHF. CDR3 nucleotides: TGTGCAAGTCGCTTAGGTTCCGTCCGCAATCAGCCCCAGCATTTT.

This clonotype was counted at least ten times. V is TRBV18 and J is TRBJ1-1, with TRBD1 as a possible D gene (5 bases). There are 14 residues in the CDR3. The germline gives CDR1 KGHSH, CDR2 LQKENI. The germline V and J ends were trimmed by 2 bases and 8 bases, with 15 bases remaining between them. The CDR3 spells CASSPELLAGEAFF. In nucleotides, the CDR3 is TGTGCCAGCTCACCAGAATTATTAGCAGGGGAAGCTTTCTTT.

This clonotype was seen ten or more times. The rearrangement links TRBV6-6 to TRBJ2-1; weak D call: TRBD2 (7 bases). V was pared by 0 bases and J by 7 bases, with 10 bases between. CDR3 length: 14 amino acids. Germline CDR1 reads MNHNY; CDR2 reads SVGAGI (reference sequence). The CDR3 region has the DNA TGTGCCAGCAGTTACTCTGCGGGGGCGAATGAGCAGTTCTTC. This encodes CASSYSAGANEQFF.

This clonotype was seen ten or more times. The gene calls are TRBV5-1 and TRBJ2-7; D might be TRBD2 (6 bases). V gave up 0 bases and J gave up 1 base, with 8 bases separating them. Germline V gene data show CDR1 as SGHRS and CDR2 as YFSETQ. This CDR3 has 14 residues. The CDR3 sequence: CASSLARGSYEQYF. The CDR3 DNA is TGCGCCAGCAGCTTGGCCCGGGGGTCCTACGAGCAGTACTTC.

This clonotype was counted ten times or more. The rearrangement joins TRBV5-6 to TRBJ1-6; no clear D. V dropped 1 base and J dropped 11 bases, with 22 bases sitting between them. Germline-derived CDR1 and CDR2 are SGHDT and YYEEEE. The CDR3 contains 17 residues. CDR3 DNA sequence: TGTGCCAGCAGCTTGTGGCCCCCGGACGCAGTGTTTCCACCCCTCCACTTT. Amino acid sequence: CASSLWPPDAVFPPLHF.

This clonotype was recorded at least ten times. The J gene is TRBJ1-4, the V gene TRBV4-1; 7 bases match TRBD1. The CDR3 length is 16 residues. CDR1 MGHRA and CDR2 YSYEKL come from the germline V gene. With 4 bases clipped from V and 2 bases from J, the junction kept 7 bases outside the gene matches. The CDR3 is CASSPDRVATNEKLFF. The CDR3 DNA sequence: TGCGCCAGCAGCCCTGACAGGGTGGCGACTAATGAAAAACTGTTTTTT.

A note on this clonotype: Germline is not matched at one junction end, which may reflect a read error. V usage is TRBV7-2 and J usage is TRBJ1-5; the match to TRBD1 covers 8 bases. The CDR3 loop spans 13 amino acids. Germline values: CDR1 SGHTA, CDR2 FQGNSA. The CDR3 here is CASSSQGGQPEHF. CDR3 coding DNA: TGTGCCAGCAGCTCACAGGGGGGCCAGCCCGAGCATTTC.

The chain joins TRBV5-1 to TRBJ2-7, with a tentative D call TRBD1 (7 bases). Per germline, CDR1 SGHRS and CDR2 YFSETQ. This CDR3 comprises 15 residues. With 3 bases removed from V and 4 bases from J, the gap between germline ends came to 17 bases. The CDR3 protein is CASSWGHRGGYEQYF. CDR3 DNA sequence: TGCGCCAGCAGCTGGGGACACAGGGGAGGTTACGAGCAGTACTTC.

Ten or more counts support this clonotype. This sequence joins TRBV5-1 and TRBJ2-3; TRBD1 is a possible D gene (5 bases). Per the germline V gene, CDR1 is SGHRS and CDR2 is YFSETQ. The V and J ends lost 1 base and 6 bases respectively, with 12 bases between them. CDR3 size: 14 residues. The CDR3 sequence is CASSLRQGTDTQYF. CDR3 nucleotide sequence: TGCGCCAGCAGCTTGCGGCAGGGAACCGATACGCAGTATTTT.

In this sample, this clonotype turned up many times. This chain joins TRBV28 and TRBJ2-7; 8 nucleotides align to TRBD1. The CDR3 totals 14 residues. Looked up from germline, CDR1 is MDHEN and CDR2 is SYDVKM. Trimming at V came to 5 bases and at J to 5 bases, leaving 8 bases not matched to a gene. The CDR3 coding sequence is TGTGCCAGCAGTCCCTCGGACAGGGTAAACGAGCAGTACTTC. This translates into CASSPSDRVNEQYF.

Remarks on this clonotype: A much more abundant neighbour one base away suggests this may be a read error. The chain employs TRBV7-9 and TRBJ1-1; 7 bases map to TRBD1. Germline values: CDR1 SEHNR, CDR2 FQNEAQ (reference sequence). Losses at the gene ends were 5 bases for V and 5 bases for J; bases not matched to a gene: 11. The CDR3 covers 15 residues. CDR3 DNA sequence: TGTGCCAGCAGCAAGGACAGGACAGCAATAACTGAAGCTTTCTTT. Its translation is CASSKDRTAITEAFF. Full variable domain (remainder filled in from reference TRBV7-9 and TRBJ1-1): DTGVSQNPRHKITKRGQNVTFRCDPISEHNRLYWYRQTLGQGPEFLTYFQNEAQLEKSRLLSDRFSAERPKGSFSTLEIQRTEQGDSAMYLCASSKDRTAITEAFFGQGTRLTVV.

This clonotype was seen more than once but under ten times. The gene calls are TRBV11-2 and TRBJ2-3, with D perhaps matching TRBD2 (5 bases). The CDR3 runs 14 residues. Trimming stripped 3 bases from V and 4 bases from J, with 11 bases between. CDR1 is SGHAT, CDR2 FQNNGV, per germline. The CDR3 sequence is CASSFHPGADTQYF. The CDR3 DNA reads as TGTGCCAGCAGCTTCCACCCCGGGGCAGATACGCAGTATTTT.